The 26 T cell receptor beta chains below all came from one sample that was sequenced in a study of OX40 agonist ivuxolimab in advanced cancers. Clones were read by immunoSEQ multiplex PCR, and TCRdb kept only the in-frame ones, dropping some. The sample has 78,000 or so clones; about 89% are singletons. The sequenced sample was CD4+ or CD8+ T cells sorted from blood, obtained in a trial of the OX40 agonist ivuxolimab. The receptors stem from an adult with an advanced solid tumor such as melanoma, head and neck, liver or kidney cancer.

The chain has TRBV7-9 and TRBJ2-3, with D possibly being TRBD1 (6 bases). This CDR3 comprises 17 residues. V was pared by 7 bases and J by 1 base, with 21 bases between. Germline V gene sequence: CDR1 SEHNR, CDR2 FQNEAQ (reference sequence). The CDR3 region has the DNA TGTGCCAGCATCCCCGGGCGGCTAGCAGGGGGCACAGATACGCAGTATTTT. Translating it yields CASIPGRLAGGTDTQYF.

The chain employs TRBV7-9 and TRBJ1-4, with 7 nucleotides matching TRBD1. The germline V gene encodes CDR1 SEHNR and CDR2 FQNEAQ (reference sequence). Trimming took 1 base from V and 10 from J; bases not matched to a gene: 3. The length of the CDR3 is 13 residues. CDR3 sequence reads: CASSLGDSIKLFF. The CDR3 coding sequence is TGTGCCAGCAGCTTAGGGGACAGCATAAAACTGTTTTTT.

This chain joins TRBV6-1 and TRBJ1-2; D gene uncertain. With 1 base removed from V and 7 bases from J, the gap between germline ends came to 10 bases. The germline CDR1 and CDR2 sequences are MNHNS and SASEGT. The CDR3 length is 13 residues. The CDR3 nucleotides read TGTGCCAGCAGTGAAGGTCCGGGTACTGGCTACACCTTC. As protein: CASSEGPGTGYTF.

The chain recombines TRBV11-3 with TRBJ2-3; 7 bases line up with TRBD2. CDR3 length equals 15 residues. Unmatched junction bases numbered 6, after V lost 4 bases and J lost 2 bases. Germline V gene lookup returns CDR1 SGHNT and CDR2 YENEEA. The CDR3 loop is CASSSGTTDTDTQYF. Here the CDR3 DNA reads TGTGCCAGCAGCTCCGGGACTACCGACACAGATACGCAGTATTTT.

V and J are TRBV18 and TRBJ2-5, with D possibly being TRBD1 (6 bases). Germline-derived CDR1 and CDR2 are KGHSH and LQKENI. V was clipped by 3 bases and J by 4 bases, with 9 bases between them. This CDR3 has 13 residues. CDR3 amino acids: CASSPTGTETQYF. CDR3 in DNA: TGTGCCAGCTCACCGACAGGAACAGAGACCCAGTACTTC.

This CDR3 is CASSRDPGLTSGANVLTF. The DNA for the CDR3 is TGTGCCAGCAGCCGAGATCCGGGACTGACCTCTGGGGCCAACGTCCTGACTTTC. V usage is TRBV4-2 and J usage is TRBJ2-6; tentative D call: TRBD2 (6 bases). Germline CDR1 and CDR2: LGHNA and YNFKEQ. Trimming shortened V by 4 bases and J by 0 bases, and 16 bases separated the two germline ends. The CDR3 covers 18 residues.

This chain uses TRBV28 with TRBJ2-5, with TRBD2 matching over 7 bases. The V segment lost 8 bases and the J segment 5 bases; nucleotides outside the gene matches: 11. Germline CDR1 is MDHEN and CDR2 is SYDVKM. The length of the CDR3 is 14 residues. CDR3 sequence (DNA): TGTGCCAGCTCGGAGGGAGGGCCCTGGGAGACCCAGTACTTC. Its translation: CASSEGGPWETQYF.

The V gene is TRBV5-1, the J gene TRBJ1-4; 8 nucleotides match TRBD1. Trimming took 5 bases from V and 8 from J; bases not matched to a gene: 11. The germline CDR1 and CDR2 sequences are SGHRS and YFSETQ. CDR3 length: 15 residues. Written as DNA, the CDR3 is TGCGCCAGCAGGGGGGTACCGGACAGGGAAGAAAAACTGTTTTTT. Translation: CASRGVPDREEKLFF. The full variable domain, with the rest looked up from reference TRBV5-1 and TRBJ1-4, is KAGVTQTPRYLIKTRGQQVTLSCSPISGHRSVSWYQQTPGQGLQFLFEYFSETQRNKGNFPGRFSGRQFSNSRSEMNVSTLELGDSALYLCASRGVPDREEKLFFGSGTQLSVL.

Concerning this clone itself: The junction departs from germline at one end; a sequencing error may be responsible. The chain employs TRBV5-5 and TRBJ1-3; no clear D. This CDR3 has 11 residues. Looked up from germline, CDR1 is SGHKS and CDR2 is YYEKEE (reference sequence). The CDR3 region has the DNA TGTGCCAGCAGTCTTGGAGACACCATATATTTT. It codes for CASSLGDTIYF.

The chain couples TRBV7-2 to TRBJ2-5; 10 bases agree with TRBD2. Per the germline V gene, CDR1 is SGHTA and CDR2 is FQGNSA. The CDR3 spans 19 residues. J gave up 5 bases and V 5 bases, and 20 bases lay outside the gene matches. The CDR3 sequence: CASSTPRPGASGSFETQYF. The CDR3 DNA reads TGTGCCAGCAGCACACCTAGACCGGGAGCTAGCGGGAGCTTTGAGACCCAGTACTTC.

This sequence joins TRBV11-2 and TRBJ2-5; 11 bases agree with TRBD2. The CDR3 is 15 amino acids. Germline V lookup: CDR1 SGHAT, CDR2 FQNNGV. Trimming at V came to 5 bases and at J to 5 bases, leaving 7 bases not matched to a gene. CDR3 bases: TGTGCCAGCAGCCGCTCTAGCGGGGGGTCGGAGACCCAGTACTTC. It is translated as CASSRSSGGSETQYF.

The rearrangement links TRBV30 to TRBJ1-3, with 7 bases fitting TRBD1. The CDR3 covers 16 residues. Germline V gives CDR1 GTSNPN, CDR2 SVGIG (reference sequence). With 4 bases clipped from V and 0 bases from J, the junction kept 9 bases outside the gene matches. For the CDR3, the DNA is TGTGCCTGGACGAGACAGGGACTACTCTCTGGAAACACCATATATTTT. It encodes CAWTRQGLLSGNTIYF.

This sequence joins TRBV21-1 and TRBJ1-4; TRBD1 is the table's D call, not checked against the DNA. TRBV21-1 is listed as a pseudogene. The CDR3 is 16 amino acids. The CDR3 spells CASSKELTGGNEKLFF. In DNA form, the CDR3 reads TGTGCCAGCAGCAAAGAGCTGACAGGGGGCAATGAAAAACTGTTTTTT.

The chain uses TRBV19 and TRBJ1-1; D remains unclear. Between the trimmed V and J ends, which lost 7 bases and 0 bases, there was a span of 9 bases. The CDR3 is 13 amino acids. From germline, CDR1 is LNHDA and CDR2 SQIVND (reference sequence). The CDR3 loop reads CASKIELNTEAFF. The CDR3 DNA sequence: TGTGCCAGTAAAATAGAGTTGAACACTGAAGCTTTCTTT.

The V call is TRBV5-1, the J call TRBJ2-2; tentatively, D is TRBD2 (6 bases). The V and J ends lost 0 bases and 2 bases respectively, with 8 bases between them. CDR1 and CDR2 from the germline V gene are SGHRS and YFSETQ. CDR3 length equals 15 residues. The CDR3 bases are TGCGCCAGCAGCTTGGACGCGGGAAACACCGGGGAGCTGTTTTTT. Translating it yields CASSLDAGNTGELFF.

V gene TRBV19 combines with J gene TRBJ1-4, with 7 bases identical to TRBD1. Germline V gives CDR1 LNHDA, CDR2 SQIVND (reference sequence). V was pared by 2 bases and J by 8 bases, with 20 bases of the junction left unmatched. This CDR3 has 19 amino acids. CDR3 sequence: CASSIRFRGRGSVREKLFF. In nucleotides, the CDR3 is TGTGCCAGTAGTATACGGTTTAGGGGCAGGGGGAGCGTGAGGGAAAAACTGTTTTTT.

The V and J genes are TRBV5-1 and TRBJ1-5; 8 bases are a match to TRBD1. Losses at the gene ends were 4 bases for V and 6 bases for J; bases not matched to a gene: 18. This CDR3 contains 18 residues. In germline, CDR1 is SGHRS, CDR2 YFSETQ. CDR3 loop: CASSPGLGGQGFRQPQHF. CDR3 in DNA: TGCGCCAGCAGCCCCGGTCTCGGTGGACAGGGTTTTCGTCAGCCCCAGCATTTT.

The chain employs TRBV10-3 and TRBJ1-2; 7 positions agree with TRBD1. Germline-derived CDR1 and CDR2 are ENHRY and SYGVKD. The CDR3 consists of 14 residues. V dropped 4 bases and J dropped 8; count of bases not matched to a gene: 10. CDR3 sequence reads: CAISGDRVEGGYTF. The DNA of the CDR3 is TGTGCCATCAGTGGAGACAGGGTAGAAGGGGGCTACACCTTC.

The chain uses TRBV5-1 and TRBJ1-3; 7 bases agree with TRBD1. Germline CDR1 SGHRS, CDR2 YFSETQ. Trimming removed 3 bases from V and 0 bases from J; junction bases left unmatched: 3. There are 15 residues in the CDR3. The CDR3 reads CASSWQGDSGNTIYF. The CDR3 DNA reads TGCGCCAGCAGCTGGCAGGGGGACTCTGGAAACACCATATATTTT.

The CDR3 DNA reads as TGCGCCAGCAGCCCGGGGGATACGCAGTATTTT. This translates into CASSPGDTQYF. The chain combines TRBV5-1 with TRBJ2-3; possible D gene TRBD2, 5 bases. This CDR3 spans 11 amino acids. The V end lost 4 bases, the J end lost 6 bases, and 6 bases lay between the germline ends. Germline loops: CDR1 SGHRS, CDR2 YFSETQ.

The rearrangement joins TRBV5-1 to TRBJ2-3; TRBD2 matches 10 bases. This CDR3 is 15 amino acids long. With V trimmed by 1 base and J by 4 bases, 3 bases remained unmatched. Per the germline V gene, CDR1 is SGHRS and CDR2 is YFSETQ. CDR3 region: CASSLLAGGPDTQYF. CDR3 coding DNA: TGCGCCAGCAGCTTGTTAGCGGGAGGTCCAGATACGCAGTATTTT.

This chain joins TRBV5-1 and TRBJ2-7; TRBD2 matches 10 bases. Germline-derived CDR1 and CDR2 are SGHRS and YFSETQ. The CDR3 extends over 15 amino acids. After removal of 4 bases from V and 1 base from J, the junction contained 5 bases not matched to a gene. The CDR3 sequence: CASSLIAGGSYEQYF. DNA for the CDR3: TGCGCCAGCAGCCTAATAGCGGGAGGTTCCTACGAGCAGTACTTC.

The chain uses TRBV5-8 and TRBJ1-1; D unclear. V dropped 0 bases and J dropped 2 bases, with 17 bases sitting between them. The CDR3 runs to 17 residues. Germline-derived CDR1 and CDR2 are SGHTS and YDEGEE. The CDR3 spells CASSLGVVRRENTEAFF. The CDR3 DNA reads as TGTGCCAGCAGCTTGGGGGTTGTCAGGCGGGAAAACACTGAAGCTTTCTTT.

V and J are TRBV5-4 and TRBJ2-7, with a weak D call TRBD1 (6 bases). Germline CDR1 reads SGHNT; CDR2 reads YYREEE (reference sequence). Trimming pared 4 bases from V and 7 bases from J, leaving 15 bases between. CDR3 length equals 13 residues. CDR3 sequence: CASSVQGKGEQYF. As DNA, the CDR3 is TGTGCCAGCAGCGTACAGGGTAAGGGTGAGCAGTACTTC. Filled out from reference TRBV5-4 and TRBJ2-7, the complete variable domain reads ETGVTQSPTHLIKTRGQQVTLRCSSQSGHNTVSWYQQALGQGPQFIFQYYREEENGRGNFPPRFSGLQFPNYSSELNVNALELDDSALYLCASSVQGKGEQYFGPGTRLTVT.

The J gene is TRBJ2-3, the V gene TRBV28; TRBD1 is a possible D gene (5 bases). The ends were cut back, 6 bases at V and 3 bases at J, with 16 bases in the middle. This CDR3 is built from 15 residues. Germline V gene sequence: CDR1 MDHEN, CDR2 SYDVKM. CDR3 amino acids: CASRSPAKGTDTQYF. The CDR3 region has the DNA TGTGCCAGCAGGTCTCCCGCCAAGGGGACAGATACGCAGTATTTT.

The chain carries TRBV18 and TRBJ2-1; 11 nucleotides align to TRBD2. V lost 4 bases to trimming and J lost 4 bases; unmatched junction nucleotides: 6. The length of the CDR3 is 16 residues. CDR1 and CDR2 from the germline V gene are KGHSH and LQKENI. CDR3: CASSQLAGGDYNEQFF. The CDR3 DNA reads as TGTGCCAGCTCACAGTTAGCGGGAGGGGATTACAATGAGCAGTTCTTC.